This note documents a single T cell receptor (beta chain) sequence. Its antigen is as yet unknown. Researchers sorted approximately 290,000 cells of each CD8+ T cell subset in triplicate. UMI-labeled 5' RACE yielded the TRB cDNA libraries. TCRdb derives one entry per CDR3 protein from the 5' RACE reads, leaving out DNA. Its table records 75,000 to 95,000 distinct CDR3 sequences. This entry is derived from a study of CXCR3-negative and CXCR3-positive naive CD8 T cells. Study-wide findings and caveats: Naive subsets expressed similar surface CD5; TRB CDR3 features served to infer TCR strength. TRBV-TRBJ usage was similar across naive CXCR3 subsets but distinct in memory cells.

The CDR3 spans 15 residues. Germline lookup yields CDR1 SGHDT and CDR2 YYEEEE. The sequence was collected from a human donor in good health. Some clones in this sample may be carry-over from other donors' samples. The material sequenced was naive CXCR3- CD8+ T cells from blood. This sample's subset: CD45RO-CCR7+CD27+CD95- naive CD8+ T cells lacking CXCR3 (TNR3-). The chain couples TRBV5-6 to TRBJ2-7; TCRdb proposes TRBD1, but this gene call is untestable without DNA. The chain's CDR3 is CASSFDGTDSYEQYF.